A selection of T cell receptor beta chains follows, all from one sample in a study of cytomegalovirus exposure and HLA in healthy donors. Sequencing used immunoSEQ multiplex PCR; TCRdb keeps in-frame clones, though not all of them. The sample carries around 97,000 clones, under 80% recorded once. The sequenced material came from PBMCs. Source of these receptors: a woman aged 18-30 years in good health and CMV-seropositive. CDR3s include the opening cysteine and the closing phenylalanine or tryptophan. A D gene is named only where the DNA matches it firmly. A row's size may be missing; if present it is once, few, many or a size class.

size | J | D | V | CDR3 | DNA
- | TRBJ2-7 | TRBD2 | TRBV7-2 | CASSRTSGRYEQYF | TGTGCCAGCAGCCGGACTAGCGGGAGGTACGAGCAGTACTTC
- | TRBJ2-5 | TRBD2 | TRBV19 | CASSRGSGAAQETQYF | TGTGCCAGTAGTAGGGGTAGCGGGGCCGCCCAAGAGACCCAGTACTTC
- | TRBJ2-7 | TRBD2 | TRBV5-1 | CASSLEGLAGGPRSYEQYF | TGCGCCAGCAGCTTAGAGGGACTAGCGGGAGGGCCAAGGTCCTACGAGCAGTACTTC
once | TRBJ1-5 | - | TRBV5-1 | CAARRRLVQPQHF | TGCGCCGCCCGAAGGCGGTTGGTTCAGCCCCAGCATTTT
- | TRBJ2-7 | - | TRBV27 | CASSFARLYEQYF | TGTGCCAGCAGTTTCGCCAGACTCTACGAGCAGTACTTC
- | TRBJ1-2 | TRBD1 | TRBV11-2 | CASSRTGTVRGYTF | TGTGCCAGCAGCCGGACAGGGACGGTGCGTGGCTACACCTTC
few | TRBJ1-5 | - | TRBV6-6 | CASSYPGGGAQHF | TGTGCCAGCAGTTACCCGGGGGGGGGTGCCCAGCATTTT
- | TRBJ2-1 | TRBD2 | TRBV27 | CASRTLAGAGNEQFF | TGTGCCAGCAGAACACTAGCGGGAGCCGGCAATGAGCAGTTCTTC
few | TRBJ1-4 | - | TRBV5-1 | CASSLNRRVNEKLFF | TGCGCCAGCAGCTTGAATCGCAGGGTTAATGAAAAACTGTTTTTT
- | TRBJ1-1 | - | TRBV18 | CASSPAGGGTEAFF | TGTGCCAGCTCACCGGCAGGCGGGGGCACTGAAGCTTTCTTT
- | TRBJ1-6 | - | TRBV27 | CASSLRGLGDRYNSPLHF | TGTGCCAGCAGTTTAAGAGGTTTAGGGGATCGATATAATTCACCCCTCCACTTT
- | TRBJ1-3 | - | TRBV28 | CASSLIGSSGNTIYF | TGTGCCAGCAGTTTAATCGGGAGCTCTGGAAACACCATATATTTT
- | TRBJ1-5 | - | TRBV6-5 | CASRKTVNQPQHF | TGTGCCAGCAGGAAGACAGTTAATCAGCCCCAGCATTTT
once | TRBJ2-3 | TRBD2 | TRBV7-3 | CASSPLTSGGIPDTQYF | TGTGCCAGCAGCCCCTTGACTAGCGGGGGGATTCCAGATACGCAGTATTTT
- | TRBJ1-4 | - | TRBV27 | CASSYSGSRDEKLFF | TGTGCCAGCAGTTACTCGGGTAGTAGAGATGAAAAACTGTTTTTT
- | TRBJ1-1 | - | TRBV19 | CASSTGTLMNTEAFF | TGTGCCAGTAGCACCGGGACACTCATGAACACTGAAGCTTTCTTT
few | TRBJ1-1 | - | TRBV21-1 | CASSKVPGGTEAFF | TGTGCCAGCAGCAAAGTTCCAGGGGGCACTGAAGCTTTCTTT
- | TRBJ2-7 | TRBD2 | TRBV5-1 | CASSPASGDYSYEQYF | TGCGCCAGCAGCCCCGCTAGCGGGGATTACTCCTACGAGCAGTACTTC
- | TRBJ1-2 | - | TRBV5-1 | CASSWQQFSYGYTF | TGCGCCAGCAGTTGGCAACAGTTCTCATATGGCTACACCTTC
- | TRBJ2-6 | - | TRBV6-4 | CASSDGQFSGANVLTF | TGTGCCAGCAGTGACGGGCAGTTCTCTGGGGCCAACGTCCTGACTTTC
- | TRBJ1-2 | TRBD1 | TRBV18 | CASSPPRTGEYGYTF | TGTGCCAGCTCACCACCTCGGACAGGGGAGTATGGCTACACCTTC
once | TRBJ2-1 | - | TRBV28 | CASSLRNEQFF | TGTGCCAGCAGTTTGAGGAATGAGCAGTTCTTC
few | TRBJ2-1 | TRBD2 | TRBV5-5 | CASTPYGHPSGHNEQFF | TGTGCCAGCACCCCCTATGGACACCCTAGCGGTCACAATGAGCAGTTCTTC
- | TRBJ2-7 | TRBD1 | TRBV5-1 | CASSLRTGAYEQYF | TGCGCCAGCAGCTTGCGGACAGGGGCCTACGAGCAGTACTTC
- | TRBJ1-2 | - | TRBV7-3 | CASSPWEGAYGYTF | TGTGCCAGCAGCCCTTGGGAGGGTGCGTATGGCTACACCTTC
- | TRBJ2-3 | - | TRBV5-1 | CASSRRTGTDTQYF | TGCGCCAGCAGTCGGAGGACAGGCACAGATACGCAGTATTTT
- | TRBJ1-1 | - | TRBV15 | CATSRDRDYAFF | TGTGCCACCAGCAGAGATCGGGATTATGCTTTCTTT
- | TRBJ1-4 | - | TRBV25-1 | CASSPLGSVIELFF | TGTGCCAGCAGCCCCCTGGGTAGCGTTATAGAACTGTTTTTT
- | TRBJ2-3 | - | TRBV11-2 | CASSPIPRPQWYF | TGTGCCAGCAGTCCAATTCCTAGACCGCAGTGGTATTTT
- | TRBJ2-1 | TRBD1 | TRBV28 | CAYRDRGNNEQFF | TGTGCTTACCGGGACAGGGGAAACAATGAGCAGTTCTTC
once | TRBJ1-1 | - | TRBV7-9 | CASSLDLGAQTEAFF | TGTGCCAGCAGCTTAGATTTGGGGGCGCAAACTGAAGCTTTCTTT
few | TRBJ2-5 | - | TRBV5-1 | CASSSEEGAVTQYF | TGCGCCAGCAGTTCGGAGGAGGGAGCAGTGACCCAGTACTTC
- | TRBJ2-3 | TRBD2 | TRBV4-1 | CASSQPGGASGSTDTQYF | TGCGCCAGCAGCCAGCCGGGGGGGGCGTCGGGTAGCACAGATACGCAGTATTTT
- | TRBJ1-4 | - | TRBV5-4 | CASSYELEGEKLFF | TGTGCCAGCAGCTACGAATTAGAGGGTGAAAAACTGTTTTTT
once | TRBJ1-2 | - | TRBV27 | CASSLLSEVTNYGYTF | TGTGCCAGCAGTTTATTGTCTGAGGTAACAAACTATGGCTACACCTTC
- | TRBJ2-1 | TRBD2 | TRBV7-9 | CASSATSVREQFF | TGTGCCAGCAGCGCGACTAGCGTGCGTGAGCAGTTCTTC
once | TRBJ2-1 | TRBD2 | TRBV6-4 | CASSVLELATYNEQFF | TGTGCCAGCAGTGTCTTAGAACTAGCGACCTACAATGAGCAGTTCTTC
- | TRBJ2-7 | TRBD1 | TRBV7-8 | CASSFSGTAYEQYF | TGTGCCAGCAGCTTCTCCGGGACAGCCTACGAGCAGTACTTC
once | TRBJ2-2 | TRBD2 | TRBV4-2 | CASSQEVVAGGRTNTGELFF | TGTGCCAGCAGCCAAGAGGTAGTAGCGGGAGGCCGTACGAACACCGGGGAGCTGTTTTTT
- | TRBJ1-5 | TRBD1 | TRBV6-5 | CASSYWDRGPGQPQHF | TGTGCCAGCAGTTACTGGGACAGGGGGCCTGGTCAGCCCCAGCATTTT
- | TRBJ2-7 | - | TRBV9 | CASSPQLGAPYEQYF | TGTGCCAGCAGCCCCCAACTGGGAGCCCCCTACGAGCAGTACTTC
- | TRBJ1-3 | - | TRBV4-1 | CASEGDSGNTIYF | TGCGCCTCTGAGGGAGACTCTGGAAACACCATATATTTT
- | TRBJ2-1 | TRBD2 | TRBV2 | CASLAGGWGNEQFF | TGTGCCAGCTTAGCGGGGGGGTGGGGCAATGAGCAGTTCTTC
- | TRBJ1-4 | - | TRBV9 | CASSVQGANEKLFF | TGTGCCAGCAGCGTACAGGGCGCTAATGAAAAACTGTTTTTT
- | TRBJ1-2 | - | TRBV18 | CASSLQRPGYTF | TGTGCCAGCTCATTGCAGCGGCCGGGCTACACCTTC
- | TRBJ2-1 | - | TRBV4-1 | CASSHSSGEGNEQFF | TGCGCCAGCAGCCACTCCAGCGGTGAGGGCAATGAGCAGTTCTTC
once | TRBJ1-1 | TRBD1 | TRBV7-8 | CASSLGRDRGPQNTEAFF | TGTGCCAGCAGCTTAGGGCGGGACAGGGGGCCCCAGAACACTGAAGCTTTCTTT
- | TRBJ2-3 | TRBD2 | TRBV6-1 | CASKTSGWADTQYF | TGTGCCAGCAAGACTAGCGGATGGGCAGATACGCAGTATTTT
- | TRBJ1-2 | - | TRBV9 | CASSPGGGADYGYTF | TGTGCCAGCAGCCCGGGGGGGGGCGCGGACTATGGCTACACCTTC
- | TRBJ2-7 | - | TRBV7-2 | CASSLALAGKVYEQYF | TGTGCCAGCAGCTTAGCTTTGGCAGGGAAGGTCTACGAGCAGTACTTC
- | TRBJ2-1 | - | TRBV7-2 | CASSLELIGEQFF | TGTGCCAGCAGCTTAGAACTAATCGGTGAGCAGTTCTTC
- | TRBJ2-3 | - | TRBV5-1 | CASSLGPGTDTQYF | TGCGCCAGCAGCTTGGGTCCTGGCACAGATACGCAGTATTTT
- | TRBJ1-5 | TRBD1 | TRBV5-6 | CASSSRQGRYSNQPQHF | TGTGCCAGCAGCTCTAGACAGGGCCGATATAGCAATCAGCCCCAGCATTTT
once | TRBJ2-1 | TRBD2 | TRBV5-1 | CASSQLAGGGNEQFF | TGCGCCAGCAGCCAACTAGCGGGAGGAGGAAATGAGCAGTTCTTC
once | TRBJ1-2 | TRBD1 | TRBV29-1 | CSVEGQGAGGYTF | TGCAGCGTTGAAGGACAGGGGGCTGGTGGCTACACCTTC